What follows are 4 T cell receptor beta chains derived from one specimen sequenced in a study of T cell responses to AZD1222 COVID-19 vaccine. The data were produced by immunoSEQ multiplex PCR, yet TCRdb's version contains in-frame clones alone and is incomplete. The repertoire holds about 110,000 clones, 87% seen once, with about 5% in the top ten. The material was peripheral blood, obtained 28 days after the second AZD1222 dose. All receptors come from an adult who received the AZD1222 COVID-19 vaccine.

This sequence joins TRBV30 and TRBJ1-2, with 9 positions matching TRBD1. Germline V CDR1 and CDR2: GTSNPN, SVGIG (reference sequence). There are 14 residues in the CDR3. V gave up 8 bases and J gave up 7 bases; unmatched junction bases: 14. The CDR3 sequence is CALNPGQGRGGYTF. CDR3 nucleotide sequence: TGTGCCCTTAATCCGGGACAGGGAAGAGGTGGCTACACCTTC.

The genes are TRBV5-6 and TRBJ2-5; a possible D gene is TRBD1 (6 bases). With 6 bases removed from V and 2 bases from J, the gap between germline ends came to 11 bases. Germline V gene lookup returns CDR1 SGHDT and CDR2 YYEEEE. The CDR3 totals 13 residues. CDR3 region: CASTSQGQETQYF. For the CDR3, the DNA is TGTGCCAGCACGAGCCAGGGGCAAGAGACCCAGTACTTC.

The chain joins TRBV6-1 to TRBJ1-1; D remains ambiguous. Germline CDR1 MNHNS, CDR2 SASEGT. The CDR3 spans 12 residues. Trimming left V 2 bases short and J 11 bases short, with 12 bases between. CDR3 bases: TGTGCCAGCAGTGAACTCTCCCAGAGGGCTTTCTTT. Amino acid sequence: CASSELSQRAFF.

The chain recombines TRBV19 with TRBJ2-1; D not certain. The V gene lost 3 bases and the J gene lost 10 bases, with 13 bases spanning the gap. This CDR3 contains 13 residues. Germline V lookup: CDR1 LNHDA, CDR2 SQIVND (reference sequence). CDR3 region: CASSIQAGGEQFF. In DNA form, the CDR3 reads TGTGCCAGTAGTATTCAAGCCGGTGGCGAGCAGTTCTTC. Combining the CDR3 with reference TRBV19 and TRBJ2-1 gives the whole variable domain DGGITQSPKYLFRKEGQNVTLSCEQNLNHDAMYWYRQDPGQGLRLIYYSQIVNDFQKGDIAEGYSVSREKKESFPLTVTSAQKNPTAFYLCASSIQAGGEQFFGPGTRLTVL.